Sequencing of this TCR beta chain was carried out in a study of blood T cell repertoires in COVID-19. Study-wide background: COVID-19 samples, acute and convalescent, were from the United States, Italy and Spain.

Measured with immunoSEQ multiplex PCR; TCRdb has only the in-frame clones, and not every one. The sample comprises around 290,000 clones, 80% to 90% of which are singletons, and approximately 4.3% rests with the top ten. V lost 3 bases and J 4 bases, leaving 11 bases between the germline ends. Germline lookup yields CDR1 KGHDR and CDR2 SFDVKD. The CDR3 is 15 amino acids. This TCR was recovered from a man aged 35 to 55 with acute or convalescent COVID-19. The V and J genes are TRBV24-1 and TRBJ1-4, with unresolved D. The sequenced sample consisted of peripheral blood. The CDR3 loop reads CATSDGQLLNEKLFF. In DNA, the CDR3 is TGTGCCACCAGTGATGGGCAGCTACTTAATGAAAAACTGTTTTTT.